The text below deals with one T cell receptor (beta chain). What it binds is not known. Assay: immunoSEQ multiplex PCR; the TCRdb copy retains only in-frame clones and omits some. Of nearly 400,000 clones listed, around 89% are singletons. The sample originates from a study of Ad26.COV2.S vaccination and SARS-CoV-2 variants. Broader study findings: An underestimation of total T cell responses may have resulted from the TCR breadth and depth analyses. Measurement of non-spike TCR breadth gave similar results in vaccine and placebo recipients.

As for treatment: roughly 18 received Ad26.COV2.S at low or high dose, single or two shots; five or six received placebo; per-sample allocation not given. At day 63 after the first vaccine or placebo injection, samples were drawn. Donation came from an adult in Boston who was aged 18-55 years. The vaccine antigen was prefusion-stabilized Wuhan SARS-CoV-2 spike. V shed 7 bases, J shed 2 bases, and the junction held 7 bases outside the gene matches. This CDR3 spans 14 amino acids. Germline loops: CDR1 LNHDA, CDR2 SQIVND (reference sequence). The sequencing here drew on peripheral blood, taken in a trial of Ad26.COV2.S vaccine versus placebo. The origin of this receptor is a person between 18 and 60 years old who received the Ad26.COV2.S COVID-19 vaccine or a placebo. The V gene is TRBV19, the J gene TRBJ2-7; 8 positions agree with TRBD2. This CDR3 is CASTIGGGTYEQYF. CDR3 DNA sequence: TGTGCCAGTACCATAGGCGGGGGGACCTACGAGCAGTACTTC.